Listed below are T cell receptor beta chains from one sample, sequenced in a study of control samples from healthy donors and cancer patients. Data came from immunoSEQ multiplex PCR; TCRdb stores just in-frame clones and leaves some out. The sample has 150,000 to 170,000 clones; approximately 93% are singletons. The sequencing input was blood. The receptors shown here come from a man aged 40-49 years in good health. CDR3s include the opening cysteine and the closing phenylalanine or tryptophan. A D gene is named only where the DNA matches it firmly. Expanded clones are given a class, and other clones once, few, many or no size at all.

J: TRBJ2-7
size: once
V: TRBV7-2
D: NA
DNA: TGTGCCAGCAGCTCCGGGGGTAGCTCCTACGAGCAGTACTTC
CDR3: CASSSGGSSYEQYF

J: TRBJ1-3
size: NA
V: TRBV11-2
D: NA
DNA: TGTGCCAGCAGCGCAACCCCCGTCTCTGGAAACACCATATATTTT
CDR3: CASSATPVSGNTIYF

J: TRBJ1-2
size: NA
V: TRBV6-5
D: TRBD1
DNA: TGTGCCAGCACGACAGGGGGGTATGGCTACACCTTC
CDR3: CASTTGGYGYTF

J: TRBJ2-7
size: NA
V: TRBV18
D: TRBD1
DNA: TGTGCCAGCTCACCAGCGGGACAGGGGGTCTACGAGCAGTACTTC
CDR3: CASSPAGQGVYEQYF

J: TRBJ2-3
size: NA
V: TRBV28
D: NA
DNA: TGTGCCAGCAGTTCCCCGGGGGGACAGATAGGTTCTAGCACAGATACGCAGTATTTT
CDR3: CASSSPGGQIGSSTDTQYF

J: TRBJ1-6
size: NA
V: TRBV7-9
D: NA
DNA: TGTGCCAGCAGCTTCGAGGATAATTCACCCCTCCACTTT
CDR3: CASSFEDNSPLHF

J: TRBJ1-2
size: NA
V: TRBV2
D: NA
DNA: TGTGCCAGCAGTGAAGTGAGGACAGACTATGGCTACACCTTC
CDR3: CASSEVRTDYGYTF

J: TRBJ2-6
size: NA
V: TRBV6-2/TRBV6-3
D: NA
DNA: TGTGCCAGCAGTCGAGCCCTCTCTGGGGCCAACGTCCTGACTTTC
CDR3: CASSRALSGANVLTF

J: TRBJ1-1
size: NA
V: TRBV30
D: TRBD1
DNA: TGTGCCTGGAGAGGACAGGGAGGTAAAGGAGACACTGAAGCTTTCTTT
CDR3: CAWRGQGGKGDTEAFF

J: TRBJ2-1
size: NA
V: TRBV29-1
D: TRBD1
DNA: TGCAGCGTTGAACTGTCAGGGGGTGAGCAGTTCTTC
CDR3: CSVELSGGEQFF

J: TRBJ2-4
size: NA
V: TRBV7-2
D: NA
DNA: TGTGCCAGCAGCTTAACGGGAAACATTCAGTACTTC
CDR3: CASSLTGNIQYF

J: TRBJ1-2
size: NA
V: TRBV6-2/TRBV6-3
D: NA
DNA: TGTGCCAGCAGCCCACAGGGCAGGACTAACTATGGCTACACCTTC
CDR3: CASSPQGRTNYGYTF

J: TRBJ1-1
size: NA
V: TRBV7-2
D: TRBD1
DNA: TGTGCCAGCAGCCCCCGGGGACAGGGGGCTGAAGCTTTCTTT
CDR3: CASSPRGQGAEAFF

J: TRBJ1-2
size: NA
V: TRBV5-5
D: NA
DNA: TGTGCCAGCAGCTTGGATTTGACCGGGGGCGGGGGCTATGGCTACACCTTC
CDR3: CASSLDLTGGGGYGYTF

J: TRBJ1-3
size: NA
V: TRBV23-1
D: NA
DNA: TGCGCCAGCAGTCCCAGTCACCTAATATGCTCTGGAAACACCATATATTTT
CDR3: CASSPSHLICSGNTIYF

J: TRBJ1-4
size: NA
V: TRBV2
D: NA
DNA: TGTGCCAGCAGTGGGCGGCAGGGGCTTTCAGAAAAACTGTTTTTT
CDR3: CASSGRQGLSEKLFF

J: TRBJ1-6
size: NA
V: TRBV5-1
D: NA
DNA: TGCGCCAGCAGCTTGGGGGGGACGGCCTATAATTCACCCCTCCACTTT
CDR3: CASSLGGTAYNSPLHF

J: TRBJ2-1
size: NA
V: TRBV28
D: TRBD1
DNA: TGTGCCAGCAGCCCCCCCTCGGGACAGGGGGTAAATGAGCAGTTCTTC
CDR3: CASSPPSGQGVNEQFF

J: TRBJ1-2
size: once
V: TRBV19
D: NA
DNA: TGTGCCAGTAGTCCCCTCCCACAGGCATCTGAGGACTATGGCTACACCTTC
CDR3: CASSPLPQASEDYGYTF

J: TRBJ2-1
size: NA
V: TRBV27
D: TRBD2
DNA: TGTGCCAGCAGTGTACGGGGGGGATCATACAATGAGCAGTTCTTC
CDR3: CASSVRGGSYNEQFF

J: TRBJ2-1
size: NA
V: TRBV7-8
D: NA
DNA: TGTGCCAGCAGCTTAAGGTCTCGACGGCAGGCATCCAATGAGCAGTTCTTC
CDR3: CASSLRSRRQASNEQFF

J: TRBJ2-3
size: NA
V: TRBV24-1
D: TRBD1
DNA: TGTGCCACCAGTAGGACAGGAAGCACAGATACGCAGTATTTT
CDR3: CATSRTGSTDTQYF